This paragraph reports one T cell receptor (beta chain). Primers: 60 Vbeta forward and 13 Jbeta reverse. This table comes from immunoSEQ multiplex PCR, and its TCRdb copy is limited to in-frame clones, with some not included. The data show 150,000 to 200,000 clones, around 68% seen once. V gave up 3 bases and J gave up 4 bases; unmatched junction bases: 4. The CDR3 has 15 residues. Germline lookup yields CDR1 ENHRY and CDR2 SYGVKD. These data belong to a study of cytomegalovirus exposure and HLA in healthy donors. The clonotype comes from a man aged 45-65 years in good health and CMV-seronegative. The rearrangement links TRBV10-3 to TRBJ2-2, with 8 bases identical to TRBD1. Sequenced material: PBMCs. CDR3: CAISDFTGGTGELFF. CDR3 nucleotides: TGTGCCATCAGTGACTTTACAGGGGGCACCGGGGAGCTGTTTTTT.